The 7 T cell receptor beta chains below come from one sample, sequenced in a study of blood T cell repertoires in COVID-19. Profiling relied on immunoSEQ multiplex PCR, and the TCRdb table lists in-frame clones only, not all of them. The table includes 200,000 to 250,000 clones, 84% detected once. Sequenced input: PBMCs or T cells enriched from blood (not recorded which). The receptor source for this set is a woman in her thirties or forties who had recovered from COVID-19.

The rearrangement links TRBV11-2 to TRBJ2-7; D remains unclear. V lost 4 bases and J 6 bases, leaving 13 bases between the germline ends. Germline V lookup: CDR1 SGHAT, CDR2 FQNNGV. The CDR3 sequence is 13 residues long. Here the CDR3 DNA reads TGTGCCAGCAGCTCCACTTATGAACGCGAGCAGTACTTC. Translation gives CASSSTYEREQYF.

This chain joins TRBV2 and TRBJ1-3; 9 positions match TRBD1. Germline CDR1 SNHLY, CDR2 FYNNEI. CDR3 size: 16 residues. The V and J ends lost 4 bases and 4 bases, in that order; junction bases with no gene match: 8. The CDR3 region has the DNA TGTGCCAGCAGTGTACAGGGGGCCAAAGGAGGAAACACCATATATTTT. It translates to CASSVQGAKGGNTIYF.

The CDR3 reads CASSPPGHQLALDTEAFF. In DNA form, the CDR3 reads TGTGCCAGCTCACCACCGGGACACCAGTTAGCCTTGGACACTGAAGCTTTCTTT. This chain uses TRBV18 with TRBJ1-1; TRBD1 might be the D (6 bases). CDR1 and CDR2 from the germline V gene are KGHSH and LQKENI. Trimming stripped 0 bases from V and 3 bases from J, with 20 bases between. There are 18 residues in the CDR3.

The CDR3 DNA reads as TGTGCCAGCAGTACAACCAGGGAGGCCGGGGAGCTGTTTTTT. Amino acids: CASSTTREAGELFF. The V call is TRBV28, the J call TRBJ2-2; maybe TRBD2 (6 bases). The V gene's germline CDR1 is MDHEN and CDR2 SYDVKM. CDR3 length: 14 residues. V was cut by 5 bases and J by 6 bases, with 13 bases left in between.

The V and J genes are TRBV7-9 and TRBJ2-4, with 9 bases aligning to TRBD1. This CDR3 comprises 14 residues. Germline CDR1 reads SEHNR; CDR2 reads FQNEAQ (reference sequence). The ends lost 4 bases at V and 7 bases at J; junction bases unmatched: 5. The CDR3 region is CASSYRDRDNIQYF. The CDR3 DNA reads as TGTGCCAGCAGCTACCGGGACAGGGATAACATTCAGTACTTC.

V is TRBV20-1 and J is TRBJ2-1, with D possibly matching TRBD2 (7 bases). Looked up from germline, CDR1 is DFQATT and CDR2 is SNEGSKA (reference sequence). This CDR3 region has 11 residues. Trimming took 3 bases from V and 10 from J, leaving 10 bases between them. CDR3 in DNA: TGCAGTGCTAGGGAGGGGGGGGAGCAGTTCTTC. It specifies CSAREGGEQFF.

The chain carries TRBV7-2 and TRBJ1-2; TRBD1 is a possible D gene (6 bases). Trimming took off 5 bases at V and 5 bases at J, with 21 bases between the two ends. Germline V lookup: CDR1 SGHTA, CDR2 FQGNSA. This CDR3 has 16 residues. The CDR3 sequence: CASSPITTGTRYGYTF. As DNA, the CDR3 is TGTGCCAGCAGCCCTATCACAACCGGGACAAGATATGGCTACACCTTC.